One sample yielded the 3 T cell receptor beta chains listed below, sequenced in a study of T-cell memory formation after mild COVID-19. TCRdb analysed the 5' RACE reads with MiXCR anew, one entry per CDR3 protein. The sample includes hundreds of thousands of distinct CDR3 sequences, about 15% of them seen just once. Sequenced input: PBMCs or a T cell subset sorted from them (not recorded which). The receptor set was obtained from a man aged 18 to 30 who had mild COVID-19 (a few samples of this study predate the infection). Cell type and time point are not known.

This clonotype was recorded a few times. The rearrangement links TRBV12-3 or TRBV12-4 to TRBJ1-5; no firm D call. The CDR3 totals 15 residues. The V and J ends lost 3 bases and 5 bases respectively, with 14 bases between them. CDR3 DNA sequence: TGTGCCAGCAGTTTTAGTTCCATCCGAGATCAGCCCCAGCATTTT. This encodes CASSFSSIRDQPQHF.

This clonotype was counted a few times. No conserved phenylalanine or tryptophan is present at the end of the CDR3, so a read error is the likely explanation. V is TRBV5-1 and J is TRBJ1-1; D may be TRBD1 (5 bases). The CDR3 has 13 amino acids. Trimming left V 2 bases short and J 7 bases short, with 12 bases between. CDR1 is SGHRS, CDR2 YFSETQ, per germline. CDR3 residues: CASSFAGVDEAFL. CDR3 DNA sequence: TGCGCCAGCAGCTTTGCGGGGGTAGATGAAGCTTTCCTT.

This clonotype was counted a few times. The chain has TRBV5-5 and TRBJ2-3; D unclear. The CDR3 sequence is 14 residues long. The V gene's germline CDR1 is SGHKS and CDR2 YYEKEE (reference sequence). Trimming cost V 0 bases and J 2 bases, with 7 bases left between them. The CDR3 is CASSLEVPTDTQYF. Written as DNA, the CDR3 is TGTGCCAGCAGCTTGGAAGTTCCCACAGATACGCAGTATTTT.